This TCR beta chain was captured in a study of T cell clones after liver transplantation. Study-level information: TCRbeta sequencing after a pre-transplant mixed lymphocyte reaction identified graft-donor-reactive clones, later tracked in post-transplant blood. Tolerance: complete withdrawal held at least one year, liver enzymes staying within twice normal. General study findings and limits: Small, mixed patient groups and varying post-transplant times limit these conclusions. Low donor cell numbers restricted donor-reactive repertoire measurement in two subjects.

On this clone: No antigen is known for it.

The CDR3 has 13 amino acids. V lost 4 bases, J lost 3 bases, and 10 bases lay in between. Germline V gene data show CDR1 as SGHNT and CDR2 as YYREEE (reference sequence). Measured with immunoSEQ multiplex PCR; TCRdb has only the in-frame clones, and not every one. The sample consists of 55,000 or so clones, over 55% of them appearing once. The V and J genes are TRBV5-4 and TRBJ2-5; tentative D call: TRBD2 (6 bases). The clonotype was recovered from a human donor who received a liver transplant. The sample was CD4+ T cells from blood, taken before liver transplant. CDR3 nucleotides: TGTGCCAGCAGCCCTGCTAGCGAAGAGACCCAGTACTTC. Encoded protein: CASSPASEETQYF.